This T cell receptor beta chain was documented in a study of OX40 agonist ivuxolimab in advanced cancers. Findings and caveats of the study: At 0.1 to 3.0 mg/kg, CD4+ and CD8+ blood T cells expanded clonally by week 6.

Assay: immunoSEQ multiplex PCR; the TCRdb copy retains only in-frame clones and omits some. The sample lists 35,000 to 45,000 clones, over 75% seen once, with 4% to 5% in the top ten. The CDR3 runs to 13 residues. V dropped 4 bases and J dropped 7 bases, with 14 bases sitting between them. The germline V gene encodes CDR1 SQVTM and CDR2 ANQGSEA. With regard to this clone: Antigen specificity is unknown.

This specimen was CD4+ or CD8+ T cells sorted from blood, taken in a trial of the OX40 agonist ivuxolimab. The receptor comes from an adult with an advanced solid tumor such as melanoma, head and neck, liver or kidney cancer. The genes are TRBV29-1 and TRBJ1-5; D might be TRBD1 (5 bases). CDR3 amino acids: CSVVEGVGQPQHF. The CDR3, as DNA: TGCAGCGTTGTAGAAGGGGTCGGACAGCCCCAGCATTTT.